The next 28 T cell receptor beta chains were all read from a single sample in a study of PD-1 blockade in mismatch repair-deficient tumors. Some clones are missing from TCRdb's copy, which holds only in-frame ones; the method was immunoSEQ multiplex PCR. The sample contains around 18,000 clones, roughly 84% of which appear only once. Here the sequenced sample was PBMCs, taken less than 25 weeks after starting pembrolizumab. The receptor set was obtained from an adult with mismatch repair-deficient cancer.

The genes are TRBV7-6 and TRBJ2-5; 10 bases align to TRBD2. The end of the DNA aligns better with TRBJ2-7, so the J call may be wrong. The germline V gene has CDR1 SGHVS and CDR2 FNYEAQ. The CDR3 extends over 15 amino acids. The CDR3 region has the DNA TGTGCCAGCAGCTTAGATGCTAGCGGGGGCTACGAGCAGTACTTC. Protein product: CASSLDASGGYEQYF.

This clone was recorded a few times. CDR3 amino acids: CASSVAGGPNYEQYF. CDR3 DNA: TGTGCCAGCAGCGTAGCCGGGGGGCCCAACTACGAGCAGTACTTC. V is TRBV9 and J is TRBJ2-7; a weak D match, TRBD2 (7 bases). The CDR3 has 15 amino acids. Germline CDR1 SGDLS, CDR2 YYNGEE. Trimming removed 0 bases from V and 3 bases from J, with 13 bases in between.

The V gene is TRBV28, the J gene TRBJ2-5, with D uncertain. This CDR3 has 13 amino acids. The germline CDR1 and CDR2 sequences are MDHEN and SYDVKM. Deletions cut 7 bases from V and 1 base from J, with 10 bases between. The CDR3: CASMTPFQETQYF. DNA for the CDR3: TGTGCCAGCATGACACCGTTCCAAGAGACCCAGTACTTC.

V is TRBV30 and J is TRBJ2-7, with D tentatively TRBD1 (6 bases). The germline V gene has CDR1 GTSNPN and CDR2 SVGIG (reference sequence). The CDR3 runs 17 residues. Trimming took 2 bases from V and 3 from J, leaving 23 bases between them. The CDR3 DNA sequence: TGTGCCTGGAGTCTCAAACTGGACAGACAAATCCGCTACGAGCAGTACTTC. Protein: CAWSLKLDRQIRYEQYF.

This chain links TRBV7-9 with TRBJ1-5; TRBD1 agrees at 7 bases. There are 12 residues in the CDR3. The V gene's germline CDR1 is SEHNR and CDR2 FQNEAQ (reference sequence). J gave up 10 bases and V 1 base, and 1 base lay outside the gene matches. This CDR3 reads CASSLEGGPQHF. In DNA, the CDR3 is TGTGCCAGCAGCTTAGAAGGGGGCCCCCAGCATTTT. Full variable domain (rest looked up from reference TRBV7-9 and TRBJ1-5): DTGVSQNPRHKITKRGQNVTFRCDPISEHNRLYWYRQTLGQGPEFLTYFQNEAQLEKSRLLSDRFSAERPKGSFSTLEIQRTEQGDSAMYLCASSLEGGPQHFGDGTRLSIL.

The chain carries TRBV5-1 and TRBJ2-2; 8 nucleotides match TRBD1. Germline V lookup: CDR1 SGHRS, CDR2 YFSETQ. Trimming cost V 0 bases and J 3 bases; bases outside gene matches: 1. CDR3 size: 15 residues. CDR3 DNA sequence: TGCGCCAGCAGCTTGGCAGGGGGCCACACCGGGGAGCTGTTTTTT. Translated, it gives CASSLAGGHTGELFF.

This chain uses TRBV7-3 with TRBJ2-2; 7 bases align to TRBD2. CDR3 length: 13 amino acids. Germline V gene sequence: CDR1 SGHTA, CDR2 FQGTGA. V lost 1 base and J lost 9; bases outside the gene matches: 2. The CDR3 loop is CASSLSGSRELFF. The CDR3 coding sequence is TGTGCCAGCAGCTTAAGCGGGAGCCGGGAGCTGTTTTTT.

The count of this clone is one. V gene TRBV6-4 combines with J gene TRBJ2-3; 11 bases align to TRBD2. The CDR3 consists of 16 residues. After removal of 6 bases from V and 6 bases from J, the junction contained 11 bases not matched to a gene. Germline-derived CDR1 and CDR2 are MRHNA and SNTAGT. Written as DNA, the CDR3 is TGTGCCAGCAGCGTACACGGGACTAGCGGATTGGATACGCAGTATTTT. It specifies CASSVHGTSGLDTQYF.

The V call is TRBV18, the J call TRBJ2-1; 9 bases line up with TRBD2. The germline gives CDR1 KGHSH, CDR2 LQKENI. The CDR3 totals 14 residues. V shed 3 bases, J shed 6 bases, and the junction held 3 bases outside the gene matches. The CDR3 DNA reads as TGTGCCAGCTCACCTTTAGCGGGAGTCAATGAGCAGTTCTTC. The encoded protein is CASSPLAGVNEQFF.

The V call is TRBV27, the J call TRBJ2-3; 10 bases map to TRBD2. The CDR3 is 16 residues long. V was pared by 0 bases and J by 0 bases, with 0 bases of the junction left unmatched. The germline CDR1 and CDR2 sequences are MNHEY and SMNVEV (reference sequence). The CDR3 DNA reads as TGTGCCAGCAGTTTATCGACTAGCGGGAGCACAGATACGCAGTATTTT. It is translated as CASSLSTSGSTDTQYF.

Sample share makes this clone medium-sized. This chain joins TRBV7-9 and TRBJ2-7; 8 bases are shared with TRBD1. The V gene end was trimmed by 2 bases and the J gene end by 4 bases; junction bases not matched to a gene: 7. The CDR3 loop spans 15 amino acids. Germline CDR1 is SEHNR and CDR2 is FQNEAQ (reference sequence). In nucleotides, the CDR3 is TGTGCCAGCAGCTTACTCCGGGACAGGAATTACGAGCAGTACTTC. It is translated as CASSLLRDRNYEQYF.

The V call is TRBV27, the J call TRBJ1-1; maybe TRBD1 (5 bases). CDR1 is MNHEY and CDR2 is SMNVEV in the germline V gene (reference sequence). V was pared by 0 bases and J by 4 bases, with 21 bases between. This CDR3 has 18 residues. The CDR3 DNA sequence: TGTGCCAGCAGTTTATCGAAGGGGCGCTTAGAAGGCGGCACTGAAGCTTTCTTT. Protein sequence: CASSLSKGRLEGGTEAFF.

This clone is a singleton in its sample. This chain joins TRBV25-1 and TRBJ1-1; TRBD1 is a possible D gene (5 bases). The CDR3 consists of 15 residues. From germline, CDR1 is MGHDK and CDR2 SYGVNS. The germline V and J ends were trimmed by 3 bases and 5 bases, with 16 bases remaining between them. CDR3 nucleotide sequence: TGTGCCAGCAGTGAGGTTAGGGGCGAGAGAACTGAAGCTTTCTTT. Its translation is CASSEVRGERTEAFF.

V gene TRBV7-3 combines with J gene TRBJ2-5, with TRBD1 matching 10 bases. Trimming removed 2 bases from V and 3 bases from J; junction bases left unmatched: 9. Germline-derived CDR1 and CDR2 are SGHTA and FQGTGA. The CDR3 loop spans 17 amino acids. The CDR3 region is CASSLGGPGTGEETQYF. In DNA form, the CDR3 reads TGTGCCAGCAGCTTAGGAGGCCCCGGGACAGGGGAAGAGACCCAGTACTTC.

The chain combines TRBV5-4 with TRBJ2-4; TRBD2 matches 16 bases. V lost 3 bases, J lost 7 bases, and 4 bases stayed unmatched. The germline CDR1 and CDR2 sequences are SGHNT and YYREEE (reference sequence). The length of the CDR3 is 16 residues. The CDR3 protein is CASSSGLAGGRNIQYF. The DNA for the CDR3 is TGTGCCAGCAGCTCGGGACTAGCGGGAGGGAGGAACATTCAGTACTTC.

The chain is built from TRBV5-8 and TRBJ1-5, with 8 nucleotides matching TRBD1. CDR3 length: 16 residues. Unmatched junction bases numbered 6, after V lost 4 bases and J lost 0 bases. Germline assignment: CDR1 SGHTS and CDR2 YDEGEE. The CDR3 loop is CASSARQGISNQPQHF. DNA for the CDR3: TGTGCCAGCAGCGCCCGACAGGGGATTAGCAATCAGCCCCAGCATTTT.

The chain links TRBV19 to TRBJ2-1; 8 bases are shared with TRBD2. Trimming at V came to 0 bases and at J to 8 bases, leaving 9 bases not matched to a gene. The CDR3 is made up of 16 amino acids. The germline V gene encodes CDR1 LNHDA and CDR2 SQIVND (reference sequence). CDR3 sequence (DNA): TGTGCCAGTAGTATAGATAGGAGCGGGAGTGGGGATGAGCAGTTCTTC. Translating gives CASSIDRSGSGDEQFF.

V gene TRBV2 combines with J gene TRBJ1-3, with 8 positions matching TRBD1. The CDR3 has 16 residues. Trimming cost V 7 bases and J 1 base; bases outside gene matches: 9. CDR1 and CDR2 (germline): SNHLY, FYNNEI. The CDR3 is CASMRTGRISGNTIYF. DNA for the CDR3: TGTGCCAGCATGAGGACAGGGCGAATTTCTGGAAACACCATATATTTT.

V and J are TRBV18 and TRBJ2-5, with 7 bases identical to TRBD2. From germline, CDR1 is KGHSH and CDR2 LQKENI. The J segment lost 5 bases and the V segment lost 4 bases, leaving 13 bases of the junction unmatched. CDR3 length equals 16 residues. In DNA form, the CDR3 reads TGTGCCAGCTCACGCCTAGGGGCGGGAGTTTCGGAGACCCAGTACTTC. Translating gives CASSRLGAGVSETQYF.

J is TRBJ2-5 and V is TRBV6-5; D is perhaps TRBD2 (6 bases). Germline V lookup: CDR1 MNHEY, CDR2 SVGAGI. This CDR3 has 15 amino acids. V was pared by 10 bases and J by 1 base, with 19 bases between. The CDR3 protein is CATKPTGAAQETQYF. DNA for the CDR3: TGTGCCACCAAACCCACGGGAGCTGCCCAAGAGACCCAGTACTTC.

The CDR3 DNA reads TGTGCCAGCAGGCGGGGGGTCCTTAGGAACACTGAAGCTTTCTTT. Amino acid sequence: CASRRGVLRNTEAFF. The gene calls are TRBV2 and TRBJ1-1, with D maybe TRBD1 (5 bases). Germline lookup yields CDR1 SNHLY and CDR2 FYNNEI. V was trimmed by 6 bases and J by 1 base, leaving 15 bases between them. CDR3 length: 15 amino acids.

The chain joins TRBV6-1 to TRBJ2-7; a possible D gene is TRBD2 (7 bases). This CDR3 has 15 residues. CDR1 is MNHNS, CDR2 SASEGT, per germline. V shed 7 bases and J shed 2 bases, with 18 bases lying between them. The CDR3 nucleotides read TGTGCCAGCACCGAATCGGGGGGCATCGCCTACGAGCAGTACTTC. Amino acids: CASTESGGIAYEQYF.

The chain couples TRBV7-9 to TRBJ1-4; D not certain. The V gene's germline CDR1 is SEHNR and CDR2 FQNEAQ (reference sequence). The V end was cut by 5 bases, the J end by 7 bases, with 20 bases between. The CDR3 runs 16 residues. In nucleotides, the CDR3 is TGTGCCAGCAGCCCTCAAAAGGCGGTGTTGTTTGAAAAACTGTTTTTT. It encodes CASSPQKAVLFEKLFF.

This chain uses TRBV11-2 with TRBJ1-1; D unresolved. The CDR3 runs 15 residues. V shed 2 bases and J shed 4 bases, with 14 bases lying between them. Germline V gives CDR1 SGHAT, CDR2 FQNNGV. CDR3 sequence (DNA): TGTGCCAGCAGCTTACCAGAGGTGAGGGCCACTGAAGCTTTCTTT. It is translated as CASSLPEVRATEAFF.

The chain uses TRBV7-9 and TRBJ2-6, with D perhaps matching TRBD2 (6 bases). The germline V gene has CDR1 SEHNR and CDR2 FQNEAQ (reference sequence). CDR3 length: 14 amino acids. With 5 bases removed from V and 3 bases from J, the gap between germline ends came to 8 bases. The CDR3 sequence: CASSRRDGANVLTF. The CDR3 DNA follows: TGTGCCAGCAGCCGGAGGGATGGGGCCAACGTCCTGACTTTC. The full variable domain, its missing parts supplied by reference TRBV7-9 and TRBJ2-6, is DTGVSQNPRHKITKRGQNVTFRCDPISEHNRLYWYRQTLGQGPEFLTYFQNEAQLEKSRLLSDRFSAERPKGSFSTLEIQRTEQGDSAMYLCASSRRDGANVLTFGAGSRLTVL.

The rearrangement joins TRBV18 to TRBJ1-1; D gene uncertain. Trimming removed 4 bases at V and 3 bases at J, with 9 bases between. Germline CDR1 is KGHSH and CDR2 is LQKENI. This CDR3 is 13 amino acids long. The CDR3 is CASSQSVDTEAFF. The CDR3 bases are TGTGCCAGCTCACAATCGGTAGACACTGAAGCTTTCTTT. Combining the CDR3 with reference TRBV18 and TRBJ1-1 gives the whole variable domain NAGVMQNPRHLVRRRGQEARLRCSPMKGHSHVYWYRQLPEEGLKFMVYLQKENIIDESGMPKERFSAEFPKEGPSILRIQQVVRGDSAAYFCASSQSVDTEAFFGQGTRLTVV.

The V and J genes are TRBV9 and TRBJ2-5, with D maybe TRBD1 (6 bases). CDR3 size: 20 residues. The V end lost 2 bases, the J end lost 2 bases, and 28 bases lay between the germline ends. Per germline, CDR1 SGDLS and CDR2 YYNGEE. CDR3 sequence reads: CASSVRIDAGRLTGQETQYF. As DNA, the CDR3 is TGTGCCAGCAGCGTGAGGATTGACGCAGGGCGCCTAACAGGGCAAGAGACCCAGTACTTC.

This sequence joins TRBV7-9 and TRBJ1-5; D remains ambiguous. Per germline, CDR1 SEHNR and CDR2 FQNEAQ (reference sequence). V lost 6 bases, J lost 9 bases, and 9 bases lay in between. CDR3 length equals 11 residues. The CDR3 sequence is CASRREGPQHF. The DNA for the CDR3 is TGTGCCAGCAGGCGTGAGGGGCCCCAGCATTTT.